This T cell receptor (beta chain) was sequenced in a study of regulatory T cells in long-lasting Graves disease. This clonotype was counted at least ten times. Germline V gives CDR1 MDHEN, CDR2 SYDVKM. Trimming left V 10 bases short and J 5 bases short, with 19 bases between. The length of the CDR3 is 14 residues. This sample's time point: newly diagnosed GD, antithyroid drugs for less than 3 months. Generation of the TCR library employed RNA extracted from PBMCs. For TCR beta, libraries came from iRepertoire HTBI primers and Arm-PCR of CDR3 regions. TCRdb itself ran the multiplex PCR reads through MiXCR, one entry per CDR3 protein. Of a few hundred thousand distinct CDR3 sequences listed, roughly a sixth were seen once; the top ten hold 25% to 30%. These data also featured in a second study, about T cells in Graves' hyperthyroidism and ophthalmopathy.

The source of this sequence is a man in his forties with Graves disease. The rearrangement uses TRBV28 and TRBJ2-3, with a possible D match to TRBD1 (6 bases). The sequences come from peripheral blood mononuclear cells (PBMCs), collected at new diagnosis, from a patient treated with antithyroid drugs. CDR3 DNA sequence: TGTGCCACCAAAATGCTGGGGGCGGAAGATACGCAGTATTTT. It is translated as CATKMLGAEDTQYF.